This TCR beta chain was recorded in a study of blood T cell repertoires in COVID-19. For the study at large: Acute and convalescent COVID-19 samples came from the United States, Italy and Spain. PBMCs, B-cell-depleted T cells, or T cells provided the cDNA or gDNA that made up the material.

Assay used: immunoSEQ multiplex PCR; TCRdb lists only in-frame clones, some missing. The profile shows nearly 350,000 clones, about four fifths of them singletons. This receptor was identified in a man younger than 45 with active or convalescent COVID-19. Sample: peripheral blood.

CDR3: CASSRTPGVTYNSPLHF. The CDR3 DNA follows: TGCGCCAGCAGCCGGACCCCGGGAGTGACCTATAATTCACCCCTCCACTTT. This chain links TRBV5-1 with TRBJ1-6; no reliable D call. Germline V gene data show CDR1 as SGHRS and CDR2 as YFSETQ. CDR3 length equals 17 residues. V lost 4 bases and J lost 2, with 16 bases in between.